This T cell receptor beta chain was found in a study of beta chain features in type 1 diabetes. Germline V CDR1 and CDR2: LNHDA, SQIVND (reference sequence). V was pared by 5 bases and J by 2 bases, with 8 bases between. There are 13 residues in the CDR3. Investigators reverse transcribed all isolated RNA, so they sequenced expressed TCRB transcripts. An average of about 3.57 million reads was obtained for naive, central memory and regulatory T cell samples. Produced via immunoSEQ multiplex PCR; TCRdb's table is partial and in-frame only. Of 110,000 to 150,000 clones in the sample, about a tenth were seen once.

The chain joins TRBV19 to TRBJ2-3; TRBD2 is a possible D gene (6 bases). The origin of this receptor is a woman aged 40 to 50 in good health. The specimen sequenced was central memory CD4+ T cells from blood. CDR3 in amino acids: CASSGGFTDTQYF. CDR3 bases: TGTGCCAGTAGTGGGGGGTTCACAGATACGCAGTATTTT.